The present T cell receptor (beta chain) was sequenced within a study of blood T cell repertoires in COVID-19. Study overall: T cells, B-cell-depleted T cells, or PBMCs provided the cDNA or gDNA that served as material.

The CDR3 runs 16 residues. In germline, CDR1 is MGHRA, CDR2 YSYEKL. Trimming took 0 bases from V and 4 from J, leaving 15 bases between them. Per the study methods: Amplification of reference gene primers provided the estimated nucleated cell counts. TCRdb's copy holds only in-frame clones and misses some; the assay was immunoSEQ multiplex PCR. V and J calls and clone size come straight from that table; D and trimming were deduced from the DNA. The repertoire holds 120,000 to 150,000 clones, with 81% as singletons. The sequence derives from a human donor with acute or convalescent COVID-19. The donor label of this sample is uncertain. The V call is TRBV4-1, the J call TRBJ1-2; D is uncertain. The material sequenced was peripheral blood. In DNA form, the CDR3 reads TGCGCCAGCAGCCAAGAAGGCAGCGAGAGAGCCTATGGCTACACCTTC. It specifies CASSQEGSERAYGYTF.